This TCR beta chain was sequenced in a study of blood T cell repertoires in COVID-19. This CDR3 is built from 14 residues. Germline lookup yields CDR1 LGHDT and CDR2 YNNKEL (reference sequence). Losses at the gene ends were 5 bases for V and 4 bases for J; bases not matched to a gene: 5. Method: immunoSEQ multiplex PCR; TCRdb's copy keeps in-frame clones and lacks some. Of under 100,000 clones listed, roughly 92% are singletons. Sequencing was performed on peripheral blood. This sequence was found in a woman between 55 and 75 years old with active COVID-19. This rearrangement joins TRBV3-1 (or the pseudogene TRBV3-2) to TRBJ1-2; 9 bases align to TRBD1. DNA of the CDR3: TGTGCCAGCAGCTCCGACAGGGGGAGCTATGGCTACACCTTC. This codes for CASSSDRGSYGYTF.